This T cell receptor beta chain was sequenced in a study of cytomegalovirus exposure and HLA in healthy donors. Overall study findings and caveats: Later analysis suggested most CMV-associated TCR beta chains were HLA-restricted.

Concerning this clone: Its antigen remains unknown.

The CDR3 spans 16 residues. Unmatched junction bases numbered 3, after V lost 2 bases and J lost 7 bases. In germline, CDR1 is SGHVS, CDR2 FNYEAQ. PCR amplification relied on 60 Vbeta primers (plus 13 Jbeta primers). The data were produced by immunoSEQ multiplex PCR, yet TCRdb's version contains in-frame clones alone and is incomplete. The sample has a few hundred thousand clones; about 80% are singletons. This TCR was recovered from a girl aged 2 to 10 in good health and CMV-seronegative. The V and J genes are TRBV7-6 and TRBJ2-1, with 15 positions matching TRBD2. Sequenced sample: PBMCs. CDR3: CASSLTGTSGGNEQFF. CDR3 coding DNA: TGTGCCAGCAGCTTAACCGGGACTAGCGGGGGGAATGAGCAGTTCTTC.